This T cell receptor (beta chain) was retrieved from a study of blood T cell repertoires in COVID-19 (TCRdb year 2020). Study-level background: The collaborator samples originated in the United States, Italy and Spain and spanned the acute and convalescent phases of COVID-19. Sample metadata almost always included a de-identified subject ID, COVID-19 status, age in years and sex. The samples were drawn from the first 160 participants of the ongoing ImmuneRACE study and from 950 to 1,500 subjects provided by 6 global collaborators. Where available, HLA class I and class II types were obtained from metadata supplied by the sample provider rather than from assay-based typing. The repertoires were made available in a free public database intended to serve as a resource for research on the immune response to SARS-CoV-2. Deeply sampled blood TCRbeta repertoires from subjects exposed to, actively infected with, or recovered from COVID-19 were included in the dataset. The material from the prospective study consisted of cDNA or gDNA derived from T cells, B-cell-depleted T cells, or PBMCs.

In the case of this clone: Its target antigen remains unknown. Base quality data are lacking; no much larger clone is found one base away.

In the prospective study, participants were about 18 to 89 years old, resided in 24 geographic areas of the United States, and were enrolled through a virtual design. In the prospective study, cohorts were assigned on the basis of participant-reported clinical history obtained from a screening survey and a study questionnaire. ImmuneRACE Cohort 3 recovered participants were defined by two consecutive negative NP/OP PCR tests, healthcare professional clearance, or symptom resolution. In the prospective study, mobile phlebotomists collected whole blood, serum and a nasopharyngeal or oropharyngeal swab from each participant. Prospective study participants could optionally give additional blood draws and questionnaires over a 2-month period. Blood samples from the prospective study were shipped frozen or at room temperature prior to DNA extraction. The immunoSEQ Assay, a bias-controlled multiplex PCR, was used to amplify TCRbeta CDR3 regions from genomic DNA. As for the original processing: Nucleated cell counts per sample were estimated from amplification of reference gene primers within the assay. Sequence reads were collapsed and filtered to measure the absolute abundance of every unique TCRbeta CDR3 rearrangement. For each sample, productive Simpson clonality was calculated as the square root of Simpson's diversity index across productive rearrangements. Imported from immuneACCESS, the table was reduced by TCRdb to in-frame sequences with V and J called. These copies leave out some clones; in studies compared against another copy, an unresolved V gene accounts for under half, and the cause of the remainder is not known. V and J calls and clone size are copied from that table; D and trimming were computed from the DNA. The sample yields about 160,000 clones; around nine tenths were counted once. The top ten clones comprise about 6.6% of the sample.

Summary of the overall study and its limitations: The quantity of clinical and demographic metadata differed by source and by participant and was supplied without curation.

Its CDR3 holds 15 amino acids, cysteine through phenylalanine. The kept DNA is CDR3 alone, 45 bases in frame from the first base. The germline V gene (reference sequence) supplies CDR1 SGHNT and CDR2 YYREEE. V and J are trimmed by 5 bases and 0 bases, and the gene matches miss 7 bases of the junction. This TCR was sampled from a woman in her forties or fifties who had recovered from COVID-19. Sequenced sample: PBMCs or T cells enriched from blood (not recorded which). Here the chain combines TRBV5-4 and TRBJ1-1; 7 nucleotides in the junction match TRBD1. The DNA is TGTGCCAGCAGTTCTCCGACAGGGTTGAACACTGAAGCTTTCTTT. This gives the protein CASSSPTGLNTEAFF.